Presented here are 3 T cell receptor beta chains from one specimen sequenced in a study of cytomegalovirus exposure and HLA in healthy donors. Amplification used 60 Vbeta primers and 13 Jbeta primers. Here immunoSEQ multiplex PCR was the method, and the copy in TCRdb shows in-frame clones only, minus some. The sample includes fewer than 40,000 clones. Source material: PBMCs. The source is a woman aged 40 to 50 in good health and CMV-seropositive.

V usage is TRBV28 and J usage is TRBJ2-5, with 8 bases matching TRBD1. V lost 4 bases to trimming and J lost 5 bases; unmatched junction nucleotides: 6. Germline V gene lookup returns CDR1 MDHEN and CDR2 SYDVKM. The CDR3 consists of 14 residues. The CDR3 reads CASSSDRDWETQYF. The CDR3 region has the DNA TGTGCCAGCAGTTCGGACAGGGACTGGGAGACCCAGTACTTC.

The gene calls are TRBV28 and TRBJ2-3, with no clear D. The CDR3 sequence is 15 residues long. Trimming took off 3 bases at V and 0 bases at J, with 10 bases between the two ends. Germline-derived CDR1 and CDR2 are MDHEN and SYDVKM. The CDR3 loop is CASSFGQTSTDTQYF. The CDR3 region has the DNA TGTGCCAGCAGTTTCGGCCAGACTAGCACAGATACGCAGTATTTT. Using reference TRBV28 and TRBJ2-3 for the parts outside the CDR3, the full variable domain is DVKVTQSSRYLVKRTGEKVFLECVQDMDHENMFWYRQDPGLGLRLIYFSYDVKMKEKGDIPEGYSVSREKKERFSLILESASTNQTSMYLCASSFGQTSTDTQYFGPGTRLTVL.

The CDR3 loop is CASSLADYYEQYF. The CDR3 coding sequence is TGTGCCAGCAGCTTAGCCGACTATTACGAGCAGTACTTC. V and J are TRBV7-6 and TRBJ2-7; possibly TRBD2 for D (5 bases). Trimming left V 0 bases short and J 4 bases short, with 7 bases between. This CDR3 is built from 13 residues. Germline CDR1 reads SGHVS; CDR2 reads FNYEAQ.